The clone carrying this T cell receptor beta chain was recorded many times. What it binds is unknown. This entry comes from a study of T cells in Graves' hyperthyroidism and ophthalmopathy. Study-wide background: The authors collected peripheral blood at initial diagnosis, before any treatment.

Trimming took off 5 bases at V and 7 bases at J, with 15 bases between the two ends. The CDR3 contains 14 residues. Germline CDR1 reads SGHAT; CDR2 reads FQNNGV. Study-wide results and limits: A model using 13 V-J features told ophthalmopathy apart from stable hyperthyroidism. The model forecast ophthalmopathy, anticipating it by a median about 6.5 months before onset.

Among the patients, aged 18 to 65, hyperthyroidism was newly diagnosed and had lasted under 2 months. Amplification yielded TCR beta CDR3 regions, with RNA transcripts as the source. An initial round of RT-PCR targeting the TCR CDR3 relied on the HTBI primer set. TCRdb re-called the multiplex PCR reads through MiXCR, storing one row per CDR3 protein. The table has around 110,000 distinct CDR3 sequences, about a sixth seen once. The receptor was isolated from a woman aged 50 to 65 with Graves' hyperthyroidism. Input material: blood. The chain carries TRBV11-2 and TRBJ1-5; D may be TRBD1 (5 bases). The CDR3 here is CASSGDSEGQPQHF. CDR3 in DNA: TGTGCCAGCAGCGGTGACAGCGAAGGGCAGCCCCAGCATTTT.